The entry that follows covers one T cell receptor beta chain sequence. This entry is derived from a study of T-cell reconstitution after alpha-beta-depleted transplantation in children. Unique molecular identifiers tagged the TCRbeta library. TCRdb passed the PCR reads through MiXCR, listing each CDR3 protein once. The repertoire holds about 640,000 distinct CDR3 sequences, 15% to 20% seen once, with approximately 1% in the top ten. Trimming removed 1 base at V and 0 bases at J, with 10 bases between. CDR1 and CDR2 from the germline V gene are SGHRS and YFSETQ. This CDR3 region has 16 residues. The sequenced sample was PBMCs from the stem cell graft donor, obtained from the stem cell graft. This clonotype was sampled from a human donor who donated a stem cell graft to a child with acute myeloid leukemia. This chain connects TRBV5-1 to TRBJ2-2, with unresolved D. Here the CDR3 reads CASSLWLSANTGELFF. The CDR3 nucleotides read TGCGCCAGCAGCTTGTGGCTCAGCGCGAACACCGGGGAGCTGTTTTTT.